In this sample, the clone carrying this T cell receptor (beta chain) turned up a few times. Its target is unknown. CDR3-region Arm-PCR and iRepertoire HTBI primers produced the TCR beta libraries. TCRdb redid the calling of the multiplex PCR reads with MiXCR, one entry per CDR3 protein. The repertoire has a few hundred thousand distinct CDR3 sequences, about 20% of them found once; the top ten carry roughly a quarter. The entry originates in a study of regulatory T cells in long-lasting Graves disease. Across the study: Positive TSH receptor antibodies alongside over 5 years of antithyroid drugs were what marked Graves' disease as persistent. Study-wide points: In persistent patients, shared public clonotypes (around 2,500) outnumbered those in new patients (about 970).

Time point defined: persistent/refractory GD, antithyroid drugs over 5 years with positive TRAb. From PBMCs, RNA was extracted and then used to make the TCR library. Graves' disease diagnosis used American Thyroid Association guidelines. Sequences were derived from peripheral blood mononuclear cells (PBMCs), sampled when the disease was refractory, from a patient treated with antithyroid drugs. This clonotype was obtained from a female donor with Graves disease.

The CDR3 protein is CASSFDRAGYEQYF. In DNA form, the CDR3 reads TGTGCCAGCAGTTTTGACAGGGCTGGGTACGAGCAGTACTTC. This rearrangement joins TRBV27 to TRBJ2-7, with 7 bases identical to TRBD1. Germline trimming cut 3 bases from V and 4 bases from J; bases unmatched to any gene: 6. The CDR3 is 14 residues long. CDR1 MNHEY and CDR2 SMNVEV come from the germline V gene (reference sequence).